Below, 2 T cell receptor beta chains from the same sample are listed, as sequenced in a study of cytotoxic CD8 clonotypes in ibrutinib-treated CLL. The assay was immunoSEQ multiplex PCR, and TCRdb's table has in-frame clones only and misses some. This table has roughly 130,000 clones, roughly 90% appearing once. This sample comprised PBMCs, obtained after 12 months of ibrutinib treatment. All receptors derive from a human donor with chronic lymphocytic leukemia.

V and J are TRBV19 and TRBJ2-5; D may match TRBD1 or TRBD2 (5 bases each). Germline CDR1 LNHDA, CDR2 SQIVND (reference sequence). The CDR3 spans 15 residues. V was shortened by 6 bases and J by 2 bases, with 16 bases between the two germline ends. CDR3 in DNA: TGTGCCAGTAGCGGGATTCACGGACAACAAGAGACCCAGTACTTC. Translation: CASSGIHGQQETQYF.

The genes are TRBV7-2 and TRBJ2-3, with D perhaps matching TRBD2 (6 bases). V gave up 5 bases and J gave up 1 base, with 16 bases separating them. This CDR3 contains 16 residues. The germline V gene has CDR1 SGHTA and CDR2 FQGNSA. CDR3 sequence: CASSPYGGLRTDTQYF. The CDR3 DNA sequence: TGTGCCAGCAGCCCGTATGGGGGACTTCGCACAGATACGCAGTATTTT.